This T cell receptor beta chain came from a study of blood T cell repertoires in COVID-19 (TCRdb year 2020). Notes on the research overall: Samples covering the acute and convalescent phases of COVID-19 were provided by collaborators in the United States, Italy and Spain. The material from the prospective study consisted of cDNA or gDNA derived from T cells, B-cell-depleted T cells, or PBMCs. The dataset comprised deeply sampled blood TCRbeta repertoires from subjects exposed to, actively infected with, or recovered from COVID-19. The repertoires were released in a freely available public database intended as a resource for research on the immune response to SARS-CoV-2. The samples were drawn from the first 160 participants of the ongoing ImmuneRACE study and from 950 to 1,500 subjects provided by 6 global collaborators. A de-identified subject ID, COVID-19 status, age in years and sex were almost always included in the sample metadata. Where available, HLA class I and class II types were obtained from metadata supplied by the sample provider rather than from assay-based typing.

TCRbeta CDR3 regions were amplified from genomic DNA by means of the immunoSEQ Assay, a bias-controlled multiplex PCR. Per the authors' processing: The number of nucleated cells in each sample was estimated from the amplification of reference gene primers within the assay. To quantify the absolute abundance of each unique TCRbeta CDR3 rearrangement, sequence reads were collapsed and filtered. For each sample, productive Simpson clonality was calculated as the square root of Simpson's diversity index over productive rearrangements. This is the immuneACCESS table as TCRdb keeps it, with only in-frame sequences that have V and J called. A part of the clones is gone; compared with another copy, unresolved V genes explain less than half, and the rest is unexplained. The DNA gave D and trimming, while V, J and clone size come from that table. The sample includes 300,000 to 400,000 clones, with approximately 88% observed a single time. The ten largest clones capture 1.6% of the sample.

General findings and caveats noted by the study authors: The amount of clinical and demographic metadata varied by source and participant and was provided uncurated.

Note on this clone: What this receptor recognizes is not known. No qualities accompany the bases; no much larger clone lies one base away.

In Seattle, one collaborating source enrolled patients while the infection was active and tracked those patients longitudinally over the course of disease. The collaborating institutions used their own protocols to collect whole blood in K2EDTA tubes. Collaborator samples were shipped for TCRbeta analysis as frozen whole blood, isolated PBMCs, or DNA extracted from either sample type. V and J are truncated by 0 bases and 1 base respectively, leaving an intervening sequence of 12 bases. CDR1 and CDR2, per the germline V gene, are SGHRS and YFSETQ. There are 16 amino acids in the CDR3, from cysteine to phenylalanine inclusive. The CDR3 DNA has 48 bases and is translated from base 1.

Sequenced sample: peripheral blood. This TCR was recovered from a woman aged 25 to 39 with COVID-19, enrolled during active disease. Here the chain combines TRBV5-1 and TRBJ2-3, and perhaps TRBD2 as D gene, on 5 matching bases. The bases read TGCGCCAGCAGCTTGGGGTTGAGGGCCGGCACAGATACGCAGTATTTT. The encoded protein is CASSLGLRAGTDTQYF. Joined to the reference TRBV5-1 and TRBJ2-3 proteins, this CDR3 gives the full variable domain: KAGVTQTPRYLIKTRGQQVTLSCSPISGHRSVSWYQQTPGQGLQFLFEYFSETQRNKGNFPGRFSGRQFSNSRSEMNVSTLELGDSALYLCASSLGLRAGTDTQYFGPGTRLTVL.